This TCR beta chain appears in the sequencing data of a study of tumor-infiltrating lymphocytes in primary liver carcinoma. Overall study: The neoplasms were of stage T1-T3 N0M0, with dimensions of roughly 4.2 to 10 cm across.

Investigators took RNA and DNA out together from 20-30 mg of unsorted bulk tissue. The input was approximately 500 ng total RNA; TCR beta cDNA was made from it with a constant-region primer. Slightly modified ARM-PCR with three nested multiplex PCR rounds yielded TCR beta libraries. TCRdb re-analysed the multiplex PCR reads in MiXCR, keeping a single row per CDR3 protein. The sample lists 90,000 to 150,000 distinct CDR3 sequences; around 65% were seen once. This clonotype was seen ten or more times. The sequence was collected from a woman in her fifties or sixties with primary liver carcinoma and hepatitis B virus infection. The sample consisted of tumor-adjacent normal liver tissue.

The CDR3 bases are TGTGCCAGCAGTTTACCAGAAGAGACCCAGTACTTC. Its protein product is CASSLPEETQYF. The J gene is TRBJ2-5, the V gene TRBV12-3 or TRBV12-4; D gene ambiguous. CDR3 length: 12 residues. Trimming pared 2 bases from V and 3 bases from J, leaving 4 bases between.